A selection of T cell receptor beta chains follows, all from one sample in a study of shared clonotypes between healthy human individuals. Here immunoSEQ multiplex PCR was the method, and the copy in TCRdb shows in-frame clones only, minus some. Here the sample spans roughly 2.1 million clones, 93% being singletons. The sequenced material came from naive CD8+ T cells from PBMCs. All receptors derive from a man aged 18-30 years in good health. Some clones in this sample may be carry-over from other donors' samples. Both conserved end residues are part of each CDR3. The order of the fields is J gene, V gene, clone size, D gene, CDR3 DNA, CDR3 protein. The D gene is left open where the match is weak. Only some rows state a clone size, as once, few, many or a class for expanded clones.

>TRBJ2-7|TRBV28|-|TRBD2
TGTGCCAGCAGCCTTGGACTAGACGAGCAGTACTTC
CASSLGLDEQYF
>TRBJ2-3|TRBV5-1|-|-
TGCGCCAGCAGCCCAATGGATACGCAGTATTTT
CASSPMDTQYF
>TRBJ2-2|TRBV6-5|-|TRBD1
TGTGCCACAGAGGACAGGGGGTACGCCGGGGAGCTGTTTTTT
CATEDRGYAGELFF
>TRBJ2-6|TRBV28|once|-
TGTGCCAGCAGTTTAGGGAGGGGGATCTCTGGGGCCAACGTCCTGACTTTC
CASSLGRGISGANVLTF
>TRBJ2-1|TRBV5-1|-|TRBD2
TGCGCCAGCAGCTTGGTGGGACTAGCGGGAGGGCCGCGGCACAATGAGCAGTTCTTC
CASSLVGLAGGPRHNEQFF
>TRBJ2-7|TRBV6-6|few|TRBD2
TGTGCCAGCAGTTACTCCCCTAGCGGGAGCTACGAGCAGTACTTC
CASSYSPSGSYEQYF
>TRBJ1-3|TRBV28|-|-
TGTGCCAGCAGTTGGGAACTGCTCTCTGGAAACACCATATATTTT
CASSWELLSGNTIYF
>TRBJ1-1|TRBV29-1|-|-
TGCAGCGTCGGGGGCACTGAAGCTTTCTTT
CSVGGTEAFF
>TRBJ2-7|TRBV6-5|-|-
TGTGCCAGCAGTTACGGGCCCCCCGGGTCCTACGAGCAGTACTTC
CASSYGPPGSYEQYF
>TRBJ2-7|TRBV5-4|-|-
TGTGCCAGCAGCTTGTGGACGTATGACGAGCAGTACTTC
CASSLWTYDEQYF
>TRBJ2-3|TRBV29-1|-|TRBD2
TGCAGCGTGGAAGGGACTAGCGGGTCTAGCACAGATACGCAGTATTTT
CSVEGTSGSSTDTQYF
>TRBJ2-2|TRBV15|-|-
TGTGCCACCAGCAGAACAGAGAACACCGGGGAGCTGTTTTTT
CATSRTENTGELFF
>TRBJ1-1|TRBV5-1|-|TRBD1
TGCGCCAGCAGCCCAACCGGACAGGGGGTTTTAGACACTGAAGCTTTCTTT
CASSPTGQGVLDTEAFF
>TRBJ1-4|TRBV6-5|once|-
TGTGCCAGCAGTTACTTGGGGGCGGGTGAAAAACTGTTTTTT
CASSYLGAGEKLFF
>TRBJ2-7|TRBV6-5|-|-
TGTGCCAGCAGTTACCGGGGGGACCCCAGGGGCGAGCAGTACTTC
CASSYRGDPRGEQYF
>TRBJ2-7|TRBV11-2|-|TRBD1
TGTGCCAGCAGCCCCAGGGACAGCAGCTCCTACGAGCAGTACTTC
CASSPRDSSSYEQYF
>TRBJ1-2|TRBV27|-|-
TGTGCCAGCAGTTTATACCCACAGGAGGCTAACTATGGCTACACCTTC
CASSLYPQEANYGYTF
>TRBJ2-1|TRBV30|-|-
TGTGCCTCCCTAGGCAGACTTCACAATGAGCAGTTCTTC
CASLGRLHNEQFF
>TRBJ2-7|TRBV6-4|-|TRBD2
TGTGCCAGATCAATACTAGCGGGAGTTACCCTCTCCTACGAGCAGTACTTC
CARSILAGVTLSYEQYF
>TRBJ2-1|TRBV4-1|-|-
TGCGCCAGCAGCCAAGGCCGGGGATCCTACAATGAGCAGTTCTTC
CASSQGRGSYNEQFF
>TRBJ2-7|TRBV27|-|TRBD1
TGTGCCAGCAGAGACAGGGGATGGGGCTACGAGCAGTACTTC
CASRDRGWGYEQYF
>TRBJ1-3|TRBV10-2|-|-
TGCGCCAGCAGTTTCGGCCGCTCTGGAAACACCATATATTTT
CASSFGRSGNTIYF
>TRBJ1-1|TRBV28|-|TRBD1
TGTGCCAGCAGCGCGACAGGGGTGGAGTCTCCTGAAGCTTTCTTT
CASSATGVESPEAFF
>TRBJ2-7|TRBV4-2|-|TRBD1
TGTGCCAGCAGCCAAGAGGACAGGGTAAACGGCGAGCAGTACTTC
CASSQEDRVNGEQYF
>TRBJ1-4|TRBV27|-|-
TGTGCCAGCAGCCCTTGGGAGGGCACTAATGAAAAACTGTTTTTT
CASSPWEGTNEKLFF
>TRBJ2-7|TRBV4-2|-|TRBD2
TGTGCCAGCAGCCAAGATGGAGGGAGGGTGATCGAGCAGTACTTC
CASSQDGGRVIEQYF
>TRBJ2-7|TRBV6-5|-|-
TGTGCCAGCAGTTTAGGCAGGTTCTCCTACGAGCAGTACTTC
CASSLGRFSYEQYF
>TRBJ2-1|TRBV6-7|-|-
TGTGCCAGCACTGAACCCTCCACACCCCTCTCCTACAATGAGCAGTTCTTC
CASTEPSTPLSYNEQFF
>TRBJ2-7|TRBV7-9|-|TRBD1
TGTGCCAGCAGCCTCTTGGACAGGGGGGGAGAGCAGTACTTC
CASSLLDRGGEQYF
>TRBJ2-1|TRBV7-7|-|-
TGTGCCAGCAGCTTAGCCCTTCCCAATGAGCAGTTCTTC
CASSLALPNEQFF
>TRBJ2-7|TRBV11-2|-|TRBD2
TGTGCCAGCAGCTTGAGCGGGAGGGAGGACGAGCAGTACTTC
CASSLSGREDEQYF
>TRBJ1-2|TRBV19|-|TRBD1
TGTGCCAGTAGTATATTCGGGACAGCAAACTATGGCTACACCTTC
CASSIFGTANYGYTF
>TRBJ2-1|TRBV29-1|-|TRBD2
TGCAGCGTCATACTAGGGACTAGCTGGCATGAGCAGTTCTTC
CSVILGTSWHEQFF